This T cell receptor (beta chain) was profiled in a study of blood T cell repertoires in COVID-19. For the study at large: Spain, Italy and the United States supplied samples that represented acute and convalescent COVID-19. Sources were T cells, B-cell-depleted T cells, or PBMCs; the material itself was cDNA or gDNA.

Only in-frame clones appear in the TCRdb table, and some are missing; sequencing was by immunoSEQ multiplex PCR. The repertoire holds roughly 50,000 clones, with 85% to 90% as singletons. The germline gives CDR1 MNHEY, CDR2 SMNVEV (reference sequence). This CDR3 has 13 residues. Trimming took 3 bases from V and 8 from J, leaving 10 bases between them. The gene calls are TRBV27 and TRBJ1-4; D is unresolved. The sample taken for sequencing was peripheral blood. This TCR was sampled from a human donor in a cohort sampled during active COVID-19. The chain's CDR3 is CASSFGGDEKLFF. The CDR3 region has the DNA TGTGCCAGCAGTTTTGGAGGCGACGAAAAACTGTTTTTT.